The 13 T cell receptor beta chains reported below all come from one sample, sequenced in a study of T cell repertoires in cytomegalovirus infection. TCRdb called the reads again in MiXCR, with one record for every CDR3 protein. The repertoire holds roughly 46,000 distinct CDR3 sequences, with 20% as singletons. These receptors' targets are unknown. Sequencing used PBMCs, sequenced either directly or after in vitro stimulation (not recorded which). The source is a human donor in good health (CMV status not recorded). Some clones in this sample may be carry-over from other donors' samples.

A few counts support this clonotype. The chain carries TRBV6-5 and TRBJ2-1; a weak D match, TRBD2 (6 bases). V was pared by 4 bases and J by 0 bases, with 10 bases between. The CDR3 consists of 15 residues. The germline gives CDR1 MNHEY, CDR2 SVGAGI. CDR3 nucleotides: TGTGCCAGCAGTTCTTTGACTAGCTCCTACAATGAGCAGTTCTTC. This gives the protein CASSSLTSSYNEQFF.

The CDR3, as DNA: TGTGCCATCAGCCAAATAAAGAATGAGCAGTTCTTC. As protein: CAISQIKNEQFF. The chain employs TRBV10-3 and TRBJ2-1, with D hard to call. There are 12 residues in the CDR3. Trimming took 6 bases from V and 7 from J, leaving 10 bases between them. The V gene's germline CDR1 is ENHRY and CDR2 SYGVKD.

For this clonotype: A read error may be the cause here, since a much bigger clone is one base away. Given the absence of the conserved phenylalanine or tryptophan at the CDR3 end, a read error is likely. This chain joins TRBV7-6 and TRBJ2-5; D unresolved. The CDR3 has 14 amino acids. V lost 4 bases, J lost 4 bases, and 13 bases lay in between. Germline lookup yields CDR1 SGHVS and CDR2 FNYEAQ. CDR3 DNA: TGTGCCAGCAGCTCACACGGTGGCCGAGAGACCCAGTACTCC. Its protein is CASSSHGGRETQYS.

This clonotype was counted ten times or more. This rearrangement joins TRBV7-2 to TRBJ2-3, with D perhaps being TRBD1 or TRBD2 (5 bases each). V lost 9 bases and J lost 1, with 20 bases in between. The germline gives CDR1 SGHTA, CDR2 FQGNSA. This CDR3 spans 16 amino acids. The CDR3 sequence is CASSPTVTGRTDTQYF. The CDR3 bases are TGTGCCAGTTCCCCGACGGTGACGGGGCGCACAGATACGCAGTATTTT.

This clonotype was picked up a small number of times. The V and J genes are TRBV5-6 and TRBJ1-2; 8 bases line up with TRBD1. The CDR3 is 15 residues long. Trimming removed 4 bases from V and 4 bases from J; junction bases left unmatched: 9. Germline CDR1 is SGHDT and CDR2 is YYEEEE. In nucleotides, the CDR3 is TGTGCCAGCAGCCCCTATACCGGACAGGGCTATGGCTACACCTTC. Its protein product is CASSPYTGQGYGYTF. The full variable domain, with the rest looked up from reference TRBV5-6 and TRBJ1-2, is DAGVTQSPTHLIKTRGQQVTLRCSPKSGHDTVSWYQQALGQGPQFIFQYYEEEERQRGNFPDRFSGHQFPNYSSELNVNALLLGDSALYLCASSPYTGQGYGYTFGSGTRLTVV.

This chain joins TRBV7-4 and TRBJ2-1; D gene ambiguous. Trimming removed 1 base from V and 2 bases from J, with 6 bases in between. Germline CDR1 reads SGHVT; CDR2 reads SQSDAQ. The CDR3 loop spans 14 amino acids. In DNA, the CDR3 is TGTGCCAGCAGCTTAGTGGTCACCTACAATGAGCAGTTCTTC. As protein: CASSLVVTYNEQFF.

This clonotype was seen only a few times. The chain links TRBV2 to TRBJ1-1; no clear D. Germline V gene data show CDR1 as SNHLY and CDR2 as FYNNEI. Trimming took 7 bases from V and 7 from J, leaving 16 bases between them. CDR3 length equals 13 residues. The CDR3 sequence is CASNQVGNFEAFF. In DNA, the CDR3 is TGTGCCAGCAACCAAGTAGGGAATTTTGAAGCTTTCTTT.

Comment on this clonotype: The junction does not match germline at one end; this may be a read error. The chain links TRBV7-2 to TRBJ1-3; D unresolved. The CDR3 contains 16 residues. Germline CDR1 reads SGHTA; CDR2 reads FQGNSA. The CDR3 protein is CDSSLMLPTSGHTIYF. In DNA, the CDR3 is TGTGACAGCAGCTTAATGTTGCCCACCTCTGGACACACCATATATTTT.

This clonotype was detected a few times. V usage is TRBV29-1 and J usage is TRBJ2-3, with TRBD2 matching over 7 bases. This CDR3 comprises 13 residues. From germline, CDR1 is SQVTM and CDR2 ANQGSEA. With 7 bases clipped from V and 5 bases from J, the junction kept 9 bases outside the gene matches. CDR3 coding DNA: TGCAGCGCCGGGGCGGGAGACCGAGATACGCAGTATTTT. Residues: CSAGAGDRDTQYF.

This chain uses TRBV5-4 with TRBJ2-3; D is ambiguous. V was shortened by 2 bases and J by 4 bases, with 5 bases between the two germline ends. The CDR3 runs to 12 residues. The V gene's germline CDR1 is SGHNT and CDR2 YYREEE (reference sequence). The CDR3, as DNA: TGTGCCAGCAGCTTCATGTCAGATACGCAGTATTTT. It specifies CASSFMSDTQYF.

V usage is TRBV5-1 and J usage is TRBJ2-1; 12 bases are a match to TRBD2. The V gene end was trimmed by 4 bases and the J gene end by 7 bases; junction bases not matched to a gene: 9. The germline gives CDR1 SGHRS, CDR2 YFSETQ. The CDR3 length is 16 residues. The chain's CDR3 is CASSLPLAGGGNEQFF. DNA for the CDR3: TGCGCCAGCAGCCTTCCACTAGCGGGGGGAGGGAATGAGCAGTTCTTC.

This clonotype was seen repeatedly, ten times or more. The V call is TRBV7-2, the J call TRBJ2-3; tentative D call: TRBD1 (5 bases). The V and J ends lost 5 bases and 5 bases respectively, with 11 bases between them. The length of the CDR3 is 13 residues. The germline V gene encodes CDR1 SGHTA and CDR2 FQGNSA. CDR3 region: CASSLNQGDTQYF. The CDR3 region has the DNA TGTGCCAGCAGCCTTAACCAGGGAGATACGCAGTATTTT.

The J gene is TRBJ2-1, the V gene TRBV19; tentatively, D is TRBD2 (6 bases). From germline, CDR1 is LNHDA and CDR2 SQIVND (reference sequence). This CDR3 region has 16 residues. The V and J ends lost 10 bases and 8 bases respectively, with 27 bases between them. Written as DNA, the CDR3 is TGTGCCACCACCCCCACCCGGGAGTTGAGTATGGATGAGCAGTTCTTC. Residues: CATTPTRELSMDEQFF.